This T cell receptor beta chain was recovered during a study of T cell repertoires in cytomegalovirus infection. On the study more broadly: Used in the study were CMV epitopes, some recently identified and HLA-C-restricted, others well-studied and HLA-B-restricted. Indications came from public TCR beta signatures; they pointed to CMV infection and to a matching HLA type.

Trimming left V 3 bases short and J 4 bases short, with 10 bases between. The CDR3 consists of 14 residues. Germline CDR1 and CDR2: LNHDA and SQIVND (reference sequence). This clonotype has just one count. Antigen unknown. Each CDR3 protein is one row after TCRdb ran MiXCR on the reads. The data hold around 770,000 distinct CDR3 sequences, with under 35% observed a single time. Study conclusions and caveats: What dominated the ex vivo response were HLA-C-restricted CMV-specific TCR beta clonotypes.

The sample in question was cultured CD8+ T cells from PBMCs, obtained from culture after CMV antigen stimulation. V and J are TRBV19 and TRBJ2-1, with D perhaps matching TRBD2 (6 bases). The receptor's source is a human donor in good health (CMV status not recorded). Some clones in this sample may be carry-over from other donors' samples. CDR3 bases: TGTGCCAGTAGTATGTGGGACTCTTACAATGAGCAGTTCTTC. Translated: CASSMWDSYNEQFF.